This T cell receptor (beta chain) was captured in a study of cytomegalovirus exposure and HLA in healthy donors. Deletions cut 1 base from V and 5 bases from J, with 11 bases between. This CDR3 has 15 amino acids. Looked up from germline, CDR1 is MGHRA and CDR2 is YSYEKL. Findings and limits, study-wide: Roughly even sequencing depth across donors was the assumption behind the presence/absence analyses. Later analysis identified about 17,000 TCR beta sequences associated with HLA alleles, using a false discovery rate threshold of 0.05. Within an earlier analysis, most TCR beta V segments proved productive either about 90% or about 30% of the time.

To note about this clone: Its antigen is currently unknown.

13 Jbeta primers and 60 Vbeta primers were used for the PCR. Using immunoSEQ multiplex PCR, the repertoire was profiled, and TCRdb retains in-frame clones only, with some absent. The table includes 150,000 to 200,000 clones, roughly 79% detected once. V and J are TRBV4-1 and TRBJ1-4; possibly TRBD1 for D (6 bases). The sample consisted of PBMCs. The sequence was obtained from a woman aged 25 to 45 in good health and CMV-seropositive. The CDR3 loop reads CASSQVDRLNEKLFF. The CDR3 bases are TGCGCCAGCAGCCAAGTAGACAGGTTAAATGAAAAACTGTTTTTT.